This T cell receptor beta chain was captured in a study of cytomegalovirus exposure and HLA in healthy donors. Trimming stripped 11 bases from V and 4 bases from J, with 8 bases between. The CDR3 sequence is 10 residues long. The V gene's germline CDR1 is SEHNR and CDR2 FQNEAQ (reference sequence). The study's findings and limits: TCR beta chains associated with HLA were, in a later analysis, more clonally expanded than equally common others. In most subjects, TCR beta sequences reportedly gave accurate predictions of HLA-A and HLA-B alleles.

This clone occurred a few times. The antigen is undetermined. The study ran its PCR with 60 Vbeta and 13 Jbeta primers. Sequenced by immunoSEQ multiplex PCR; TCRdb stores in-frame clones only, minus some. The table has 120,000 to 150,000 clones, 76% seen once. The receptor comes from a woman in her 40s in good health and CMV-seronegative. Input material: PBMCs. The chain uses TRBV7-9 and TRBJ1-1; D not resolved. The DNA of the CDR3 is TGTGCCGGGGAGAGCACTGAAGCTTTCTTT. Amino acid sequence: CAGESTEAFF. The variable domain in full, with the rest retrieved from reference TRBV7-9 and TRBJ1-1, is DTGVSQNPRHKITKRGQNVTFRCDPISEHNRLYWYRQTLGQGPEFLTYFQNEAQLEKSRLLSDRFSAERPKGSFSTLEIQRTEQGDSAMYLCAGESTEAFFGQGTRLTVV.